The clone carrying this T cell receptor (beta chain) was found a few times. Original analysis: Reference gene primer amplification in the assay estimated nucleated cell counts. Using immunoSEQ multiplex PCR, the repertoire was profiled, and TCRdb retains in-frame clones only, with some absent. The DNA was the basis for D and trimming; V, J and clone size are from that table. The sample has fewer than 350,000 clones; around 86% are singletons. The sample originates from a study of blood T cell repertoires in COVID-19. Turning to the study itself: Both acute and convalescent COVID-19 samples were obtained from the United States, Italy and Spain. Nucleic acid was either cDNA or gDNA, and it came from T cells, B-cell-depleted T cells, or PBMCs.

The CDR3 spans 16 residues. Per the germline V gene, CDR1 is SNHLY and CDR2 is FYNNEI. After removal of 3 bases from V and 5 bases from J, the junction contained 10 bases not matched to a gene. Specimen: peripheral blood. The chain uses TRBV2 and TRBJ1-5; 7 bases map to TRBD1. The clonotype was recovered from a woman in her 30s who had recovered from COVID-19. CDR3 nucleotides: TGTGCCAGCAGTGATGATTACAGAGGGACAGATCAGCCCCAGCATTTT. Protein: CASSDDYRGTDQPQHF.